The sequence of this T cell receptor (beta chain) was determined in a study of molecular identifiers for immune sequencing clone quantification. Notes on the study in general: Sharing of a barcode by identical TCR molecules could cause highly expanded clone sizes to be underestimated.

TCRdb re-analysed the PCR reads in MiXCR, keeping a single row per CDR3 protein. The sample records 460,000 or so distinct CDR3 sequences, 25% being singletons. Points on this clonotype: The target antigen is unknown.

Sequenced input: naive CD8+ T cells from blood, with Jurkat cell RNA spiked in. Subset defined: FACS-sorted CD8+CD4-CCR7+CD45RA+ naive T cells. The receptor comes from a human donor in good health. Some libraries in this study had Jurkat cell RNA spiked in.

In nucleotides, the CDR3 is TGCGCCAGCAGCACCGTCGACAGGGGGGGACCCTACGAGCAGTACTTC. Translating it yields CASSTVDRGGPYEQYF. V is TRBV5-1 and J is TRBJ2-7; 9 positions agree with TRBD1. CDR3 length equals 16 residues. V shed 4 bases, J shed 2 bases, and the junction held 10 bases outside the gene matches. CDR1 and CDR2 from the germline V gene are SGHRS and YFSETQ.